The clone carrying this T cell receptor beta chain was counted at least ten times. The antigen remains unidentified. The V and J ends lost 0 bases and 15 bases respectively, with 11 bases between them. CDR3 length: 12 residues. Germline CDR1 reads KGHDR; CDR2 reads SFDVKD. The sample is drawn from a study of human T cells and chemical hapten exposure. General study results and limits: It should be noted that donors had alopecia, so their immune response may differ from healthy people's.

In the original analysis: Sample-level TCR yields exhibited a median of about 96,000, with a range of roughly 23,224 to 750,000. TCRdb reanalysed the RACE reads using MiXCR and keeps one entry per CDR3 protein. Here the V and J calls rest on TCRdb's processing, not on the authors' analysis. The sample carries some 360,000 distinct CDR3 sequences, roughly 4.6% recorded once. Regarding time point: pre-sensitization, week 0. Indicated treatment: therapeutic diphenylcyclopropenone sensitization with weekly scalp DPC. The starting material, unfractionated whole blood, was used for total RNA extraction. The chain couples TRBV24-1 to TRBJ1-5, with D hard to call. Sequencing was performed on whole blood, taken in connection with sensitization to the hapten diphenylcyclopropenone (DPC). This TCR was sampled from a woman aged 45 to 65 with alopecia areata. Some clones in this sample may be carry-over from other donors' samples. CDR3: CATSDLGLPLHF. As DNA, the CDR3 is TGTGCCACCAGTGATTTGGGCCTCCCACTGCATTTT.